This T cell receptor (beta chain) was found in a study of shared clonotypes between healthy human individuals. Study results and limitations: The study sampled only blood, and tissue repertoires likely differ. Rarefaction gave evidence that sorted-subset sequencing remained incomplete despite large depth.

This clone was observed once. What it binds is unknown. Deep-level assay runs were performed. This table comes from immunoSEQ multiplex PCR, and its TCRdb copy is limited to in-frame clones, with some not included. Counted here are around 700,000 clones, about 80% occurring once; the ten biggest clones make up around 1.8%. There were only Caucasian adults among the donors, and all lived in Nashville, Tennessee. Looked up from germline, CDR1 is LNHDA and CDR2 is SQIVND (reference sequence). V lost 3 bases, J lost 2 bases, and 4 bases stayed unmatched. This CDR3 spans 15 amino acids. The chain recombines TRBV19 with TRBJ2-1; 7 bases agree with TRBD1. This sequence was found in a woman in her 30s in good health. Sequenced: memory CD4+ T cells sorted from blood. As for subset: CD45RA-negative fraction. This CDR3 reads CASSMSQGAYNEQFF. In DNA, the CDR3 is TGTGCCAGTAGTATGTCCCAGGGGGCCTACAATGAGCAGTTCTTC.